Each of the 10 T cell receptor beta chains below was sequenced from the same sample in a study of metastatic and nonmetastatic thyroid tumors. Not a single patient had been given any form of treatment at any point before undergoing thyroid surgery. TCRdb re-clonotyped the PCR reads through MiXCR. Of 65,000 or so clones listed, about 4% are singletons. Sample: blood. These receptors all stem from a female donor with papillary thyroid cancer or a benign thyroid nodule (not recorded which). Some clones in this sample may be carry-over from other donors' samples.

This clone was seen ten or more times. The chain is built from TRBV28 and TRBJ2-4; the D gene could be TRBD1 or TRBD2 (5 bases each). CDR1 and CDR2 from the germline V gene are MDHEN and SYDVKM. The CDR3 extends over 13 amino acids. Trimming removed 6 bases at V and 11 bases at J, with 17 bases between. CDR3 loop: CASSSGRPGVQYF. In nucleotides, the CDR3 is TGTGCCAGCAGCTCGGGACGGCCCGGAGTTCAGTACTTC. Variable domain in full (rest from reference TRBV28 and TRBJ2-4): DVKVTQSSRYLVKRTGEKVFLECVQDMDHENMFWYRQDPGLGLRLIYFSYDVKMKEKGDIPEGYSVSREKKERFSLILESASTNQTSMYLCASSSGRPGVQYFGAGTRLSVL.

As concerns this clone: One base away lies a much larger clone, so this may be a sequencing read error. The V gene is TRBV5-1, the J gene TRBJ1-1, with D possibly TRBD1 on 6 matching bases. In germline, CDR1 is SGHRS, CDR2 YFSETQ. This CDR3 region has 15 residues. This CDR3 is CASSLPTGSGTEASF. The DNA of the CDR3 is TGCGCCAGCAGCTTGCCTACAGGGAGTGGGACTGAAGCTTCCTTT.

This clone was picked up many times. V is TRBV29-1 and J is TRBJ2-7, with unresolved D. This CDR3 contains 11 residues. Trimming took 2 bases from V and 4 from J, leaving 6 bases between them. The germline CDR1 and CDR2 sequences are SQVTM and ANQGSEA. DNA of the CDR3: TGCAGCGTTGAATTGGTGTACGAGCAGTACTTC. Protein: CSVELVYEQYF.

This clone was observed many times. The rearrangement uses TRBV5-1 and TRBJ2-5, with 7 bases lining up with TRBD1. Germline V lookup: CDR1 SGHRS, CDR2 YFSETQ. CDR3 length: 17 amino acids. Unmatched junction bases numbered 16, after V lost 4 bases and J lost 4 bases. The CDR3 protein is CASSKGAGTTVGETQYF. CDR3 DNA: TGCGCCAGCAGCAAGGGGGCAGGGACCACAGTCGGAGAGACCCAGTACTTC.

This clone was picked up many times. The rearrangement links TRBV6-2 or TRBV6-3 to TRBJ2-1; D might be TRBD2 (6 bases). CDR1 MNHEY and CDR2 SVGEGT come from the germline V gene. The CDR3 has 14 residues. V was clipped by 4 bases and J by 7 bases, with 14 bases between them. CDR3 DNA sequence: TGTGCCAGCAGTTTGATGGCAGGGAGGAATGAGCAGTTCTTC. This sequence encodes CASSLMAGRNEQFF.

This clone has a handful of counts. The chain uses TRBV5-1 and TRBJ2-7, with D possibly matching TRBD1 (6 bases). Germline V gene data show CDR1 as SGHRS and CDR2 as YFSETQ. V dropped 4 bases and J dropped 1 base, with 15 bases sitting between them. The CDR3 extends over 15 amino acids. In DNA form, the CDR3 reads TGCGCCAGCAGCCCGGACCAGGGGTGGTCCTACGAGCAGTACTTC. It specifies CASSPDQGWSYEQYF.

Points on this clone: A read error may account for a junction end that differs from germline. V and J are TRBV24-1 and TRBJ2-1; no definite D call. Germline V gives CDR1 KGHDR, CDR2 SFDVKD. There are 13 residues in the CDR3. CDR3 residues: CDTSVGNYKEQFF. The DNA of the CDR3 is TGTGACACCAGTGTGGGTAACTACAAGGAGCAGTTCTTC.

This clone was observed at least ten times. V is TRBV7-9 and J is TRBJ1-4, with a tentative D call TRBD1 (5 bases). There are 15 residues in the CDR3. Deletions cut 1 base from V and 5 bases from J, with 11 bases between. Germline V gives CDR1 SEHNR, CDR2 FQNEAQ (reference sequence). The CDR3 protein is CASSLEGLNNEKLFF. The CDR3 DNA follows: TGTGCCAGCAGCTTAGAGGGACTGAACAATGAAAAACTGTTTTTT.

There are many counts of this clone. The identical CDR3 is also encoded by other nucleotide sequences in the sample. V gene TRBV18 combines with J gene TRBJ2-1; 8 bases align to TRBD1. The J segment lost 5 bases and the V segment lost 6 bases, leaving 3 bases of the junction unmatched. Per germline, CDR1 KGHSH and CDR2 LQKENI. The CDR3 is 13 residues long. CDR3 sequence reads: CASSPDRDNEQFF. As DNA, the CDR3 is TGTGCCAGCTCCCCGGACAGGGACAATGAGCAGTTCTTC.

This clone was seen repeatedly, ten times or more. The chain joins TRBV29-1 to TRBJ2-1; D is ambiguous. Germline V gene data show CDR1 as SQVTM and CDR2 as ANQGSEA. CDR3 length equals 15 residues. Between the trimmed V and J ends, which lost 4 bases and 0 bases, there was a span of 13 bases. For the CDR3, the DNA is TGCAGCGTTGCTGGTCTCTTAAGCTCCTACAATGAGCAGTTCTTC. The encoded protein is CSVAGLLSSYNEQFF.